This entry concerns a single T cell receptor (beta chain). Germline V gives CDR1 MNHNS, CDR2 SASEGT. The CDR3 has 15 residues. Trimming took 5 bases from V and 0 from J; bases not matched to a gene: 3. These data originate in a study of chemoradiotherapy in HPV16-positive cancers. The method was immunoSEQ multiplex PCR; TCRdb's version includes in-frame clones alone and lacks a portion of them. Found here are 750 to 950 clones, 30% to 40% of them singletons; the top ten hold around 16%. The V gene is TRBV6-1, the J gene TRBJ2-3, with 9 bases matching TRBD2. Sampling took place from a patient who underwent chemoradiotherapy. The TCR was taken from a human donor with HPV-associated anogenital cancer. CDR3 nucleotide sequence: TGTGCCAGCAGTATCCTAGCGGGGAGCACAGATACGCAGTATTTT. It specifies CASSILAGSTDTQYF.